The next 11 T cell receptor beta chains were all read from a single sample in a study of T cell repertoires in cytomegalovirus infection (dated by TCRdb to between 2018 and 2021). The sample was run on an Illumina HiSeq 1500. Through fastp at Q25 and MiXCR, TCRdb rebuilt clones from the public reads, retaining in-frame beta chains. CDR3 protein sequences are deduplicated, and each keeps its most common genes and DNA. The sample table records approximately 160,000 distinct CDR3 sequences; roughly 18% of these occur just once. Approximately 18% of the sample is held by the ten biggest clonotypes. The source material was CD8+ T cells from PBMCs. The receptor source for this set is a human donor in good health (CMV status not recorded). Some clones in this sample may be carry-over from other donors' samples.

The V gene is TRBV7-9, the J gene TRBJ2-1; D is perhaps TRBD1 or TRBD2 (5 bases each). The CDR3 totals 14 residues. CDR1 and CDR2 from the germline V gene are SEHNR and FQNEAQ (reference sequence). V was cut by 3 bases and J by 2 bases, with 8 bases left in between. The CDR3 region is CASSFGGPYNEQFF. For the CDR3, the DNA is TGTGCCAGCAGCTTTGGGGGACCCTACAATGAGCAGTTCTTC.

This clonotype was observed a handful of times. The chain links TRBV7-6 to TRBJ2-3; 9 nucleotides align to TRBD2. The CDR3 spans 17 residues. Trimming cost V 4 bases and J 0 bases; bases outside gene matches: 8. Looked up from germline, CDR1 is SGHVS and CDR2 is FNYEAQ. The CDR3 DNA reads as TGTGCCAGCAGCTACCGCGGGGGGGCCACTAGCACAGATACGCAGTATTTT. Translated: CASSYRGGATSTDTQYF.

This clonotype has more than one count but fewer than ten. The chain uses TRBV29-1 and TRBJ2-1; the D is unclear. The CDR3 runs to 12 residues. V was cut by 0 bases and J by 7 bases, with 7 bases left in between. CDR1 and CDR2 from the germline V gene are SQVTM and ANQGSEA. CDR3 amino acids: CSVEDERNEQFF. The CDR3 DNA follows: TGCAGCGTTGAAGATGAGAGAAATGAGCAGTTCTTC.

The chain carries TRBV28 and TRBJ1-1; a weak D match, TRBD1 (5 bases). CDR3 size: 15 residues. V was trimmed by 3 bases and J by 0 bases, leaving 11 bases between them. From germline, CDR1 is MDHEN and CDR2 SYDVKM. Written as DNA, the CDR3 is TGTGCCAGCAGTTTGGGGGACCGACTGAACACTGAAGCTTTCTTT. It is translated as CASSLGDRLNTEAFF.

This clonotype was counted between two and nine times. V is TRBV7-8 and J is TRBJ2-7, with D possibly being TRBD1 or TRBD2 (5 bases each). The germline CDR1 and CDR2 sequences are SGHVS and FQNEAQ. V lost 4 bases and J lost 1, with 14 bases in between. The CDR3 sequence is 15 residues long. The CDR3 bases are TGTGCCAGCAGCTCTGAAGGGACGGCGTCCTACGAGCAGTACTTC. Residues: CASSSEGTASYEQYF.

CDR3 residues: CSVDSNSGRGFQETQYF. For the CDR3, the DNA is TGCAGCGTTGACTCCAATAGCGGGAGGGGGTTCCAAGAGACCCAGTACTTC. J is TRBJ2-5 and V is TRBV29-1, with 11 positions matching TRBD2. This CDR3 region has 17 residues. The germline gives CDR1 SQVTM, CDR2 ANQGSEA. V lost 3 bases to trimming and J lost 1 base; unmatched junction nucleotides: 10.

This chain links TRBV6-1 with TRBJ1-4; D is possibly TRBD1 (6 bases). The CDR3 has 15 amino acids. Trimming removed 2 bases from V and 7 bases from J, with 14 bases in between. Per the germline V gene, CDR1 is MNHNS and CDR2 is SASEGT. The CDR3 is CASSENWGRGEKLFF. The CDR3 nucleotides read TGTGCCAGCAGTGAAAACTGGGGGCGCGGTGAAAAACTGTTTTTT.

This sequence joins TRBV28 and TRBJ1-5; possible D gene TRBD1, 6 bases. The CDR3 sequence is 13 residues long. CDR1 and CDR2 (germline): MDHEN, SYDVKM. V shed 3 bases and J shed 7 bases, with 10 bases lying between them. The CDR3 nucleotides are TGTGCCAGCAGTTTGGACAGCTTGCAGCCCCAGCATTTT. Translated, it gives CASSLDSLQPQHF. Looking up the rest from reference TRBV28 and TRBJ1-5 gives the full variable domain: DVKVTQSSRYLVKRTGEKVFLECVQDMDHENMFWYRQDPGLGLRLIYFSYDVKMKEKGDIPEGYSVSREKKERFSLILESASTNQTSMYLCASSLDSLQPQHFGDGTRLSIL.

The chain combines TRBV6-2 or TRBV6-3 with TRBJ2-7, with TRBD1 matching 7 bases. Germline V CDR1 and CDR2: MNHEY, SVGEGT. V shed 5 bases and J 2 bases; nucleotides not matched to a gene: 9. This CDR3 comprises 15 residues. The CDR3 DNA is TGTGCCAGCAGTCTCCGGACAGGCCTTACCTACGAGCAGTACTTC. Encoded protein: CASSLRTGLTYEQYF.

This sequence joins TRBV28 and TRBJ2-5; a possible D gene is TRBD1 (6 bases). The V and J ends lost 5 bases and 1 base respectively, with 14 bases between them. Germline V gene data show CDR1 as MDHEN and CDR2 as SYDVKM. The CDR3 spans 15 residues. The CDR3 DNA sequence: TGTGCCAGCAGTCAGGGGTCCATCATCCAAGAGACCCAGTACTTC. Protein product: CASSQGSIIQETQYF.

This clonotype occurred a few times. The chain joins TRBV12-3 or TRBV12-4 to TRBJ2-7, with 9 nucleotides matching TRBD1. Losses at the gene ends were 7 bases for V and 9 bases for J; bases not matched to a gene: 7. The CDR3 is 12 residues long. This chain's CDR3 is CASTSTGGSQYF. CDR3 bases: TGTGCCAGCACCTCTACAGGGGGCTCGCAGTACTTC.